What follows describes a single T cell receptor beta chain. Its antigen is unidentified. These data originate in a study of CD8 T cells in ankylosing spondylitis. The study's findings and limits: The study identified a TCR beta motif of several highly homologous variants that appeared characteristic of ankylosing spondylitis blood.

This CDR3 has 14 amino acids. V lost 6 bases, J lost 5 bases, and 13 bases lay in between. Germline CDR1 is MDHEN and CDR2 is SYDVKM. Researchers built TCR beta libraries using quantitative 5'-RACE with molecular barcodes. TCRdb itself ran the 5' RACE reads through MiXCR, one entry per CDR3 protein. The sample has fewer than 450,000 distinct CDR3 sequences, 15% to 20% seen once. The chain carries TRBV28 and TRBJ2-2, with D maybe TRBD1 (7 bases). This TCR was recovered from a male donor with ankylosing spondylitis. The sample consisted of blood, either unsorted or a sorted T cell fraction (not recorded which). This chain's CDR3 is CASRTGRWTGELFF. CDR3 DNA: TGTGCCAGCAGGACAGGGAGGTGGACCGGGGAGCTGTTTTTT. Using reference TRBV28 and TRBJ2-2 for the parts outside the CDR3, the full variable domain is DVKVTQSSRYLVKRTGEKVFLECVQDMDHENMFWYRQDPGLGLRLIYFSYDVKMKEKGDIPEGYSVSREKKERFSLILESASTNQTSMYLCASRTGRWTGELFFGEGSRLTVL.